These 2 T cell receptor beta chains came from one sample sequenced in a study of shared clonotypes between healthy human individuals. Libraries were prepared by immunoSEQ multiplex PCR; TCRdb keeps only in-frame clonotypes and omits some of them. The table shows some 2 million clones, with about 95% occurring only once. Terminally differentiated effector memory CD45RA+ cells were excluded by CCR7 positive selection of CD45RO-negative cells. The sequenced sample consisted of naive CD8+ T cells sorted from blood. The receptors were sampled from a man between 18 and 29 years old in good health.

The chain combines TRBV7-9 with TRBJ2-3; TRBD2 is a possible D gene (7 bases). The germline gives CDR1 SEHNR, CDR2 FQNEAQ (reference sequence). CDR3 length: 17 residues. V dropped 1 base and J dropped 1 base, with 15 bases sitting between them. The CDR3 protein is CASSLGPGGLGTDTQYF. For the CDR3, the DNA is TGTGCCAGCAGCTTAGGGCCCGGGGGGCTCGGCACAGATACGCAGTATTTT.

V gene TRBV2 combines with J gene TRBJ2-3, with a possible D match to TRBD2 (6 bases). In germline, CDR1 is SNHLY, CDR2 FYNNEI. CDR3 length: 14 residues. Deletions cut 6 bases from V and 2 bases from J, with 12 bases between. Written as DNA, the CDR3 is TGTGCCAGCAGGCCCGGAGGGCACACAGATACGCAGTATTTT. This encodes CASRPGGHTDTQYF.